This T cell receptor beta chain was sequenced during a study of CD4 T cells in relation to SARS-CoV-2 and coronaviruses. General study findings and limits: The assay detects memory recall responses, not culture-primed primary responses.

Trimming took 1 base from V and 5 from J, leaving 14 bases between them. The CDR3 loop spans 15 amino acids. Germline loops: CDR1 SGHVS, CDR2 FQNEAQ. Before the COVID-19 pandemic, during about 2011-2019, CD4+ T cells were taken from unexposed donors. Turning to this clone: What it binds is unknown.

Here immunoSEQ multiplex PCR was the method, and the copy in TCRdb shows in-frame clones only, minus some. Among approximately 64,000 clones listed, about 95% were seen once. This clonotype was sampled from a human donor in good health. The sequenced sample was naive CD4+ T cells from PBMCs. Subset specified: naive CD4+ T cells isolated by negative enrichment. The genes are TRBV7-8 and TRBJ1-2; tentative D call: TRBD1 (6 bases). CDR3 sequence: CASSLVPGVGYGYTF. As DNA, the CDR3 is TGTGCCAGCAGCTTAGTCCCAGGGGTGGGGTATGGCTACACCTTC.